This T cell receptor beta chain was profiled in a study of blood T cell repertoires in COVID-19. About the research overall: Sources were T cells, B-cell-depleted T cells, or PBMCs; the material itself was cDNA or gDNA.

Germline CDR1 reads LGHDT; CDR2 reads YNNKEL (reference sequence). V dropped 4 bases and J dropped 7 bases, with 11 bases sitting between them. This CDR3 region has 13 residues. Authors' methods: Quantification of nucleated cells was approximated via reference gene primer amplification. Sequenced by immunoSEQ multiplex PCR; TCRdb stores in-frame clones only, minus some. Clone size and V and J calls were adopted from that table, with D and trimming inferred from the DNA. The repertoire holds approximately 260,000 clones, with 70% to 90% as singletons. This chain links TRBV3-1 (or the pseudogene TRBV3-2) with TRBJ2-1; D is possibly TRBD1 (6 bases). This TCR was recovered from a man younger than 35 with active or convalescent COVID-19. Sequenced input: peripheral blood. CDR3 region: CASSPGQSNEQFF. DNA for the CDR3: TGTGCCAGCAGCCCAGGACAGTCTAATGAGCAGTTCTTC.